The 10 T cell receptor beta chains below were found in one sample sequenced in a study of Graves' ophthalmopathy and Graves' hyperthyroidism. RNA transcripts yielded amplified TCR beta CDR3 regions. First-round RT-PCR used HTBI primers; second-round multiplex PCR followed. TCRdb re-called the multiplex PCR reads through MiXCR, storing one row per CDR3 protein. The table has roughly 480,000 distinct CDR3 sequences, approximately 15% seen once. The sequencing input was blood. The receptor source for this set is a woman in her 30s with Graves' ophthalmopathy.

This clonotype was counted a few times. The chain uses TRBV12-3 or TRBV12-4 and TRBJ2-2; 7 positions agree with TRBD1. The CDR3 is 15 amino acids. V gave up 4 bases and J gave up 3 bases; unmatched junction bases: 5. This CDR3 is CASSSDRVDTGELFF. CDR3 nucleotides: TGTGCCAGCAGTTCAGACAGGGTTGACACCGGGGAGCTGTTTTTT.

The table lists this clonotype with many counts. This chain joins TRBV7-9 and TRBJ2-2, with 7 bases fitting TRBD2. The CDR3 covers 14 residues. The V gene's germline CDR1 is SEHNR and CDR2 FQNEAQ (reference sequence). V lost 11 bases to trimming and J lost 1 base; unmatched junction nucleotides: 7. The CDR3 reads CAGRGLQNTGELFF. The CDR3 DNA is TGTGCCGGACGGGGACTACAGAACACCGGGGAGCTGTTTTTT.

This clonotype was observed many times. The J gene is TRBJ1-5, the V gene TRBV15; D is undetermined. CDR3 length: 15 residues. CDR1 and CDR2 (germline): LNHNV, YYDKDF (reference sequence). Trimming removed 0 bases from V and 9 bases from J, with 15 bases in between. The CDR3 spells CATSRDRFGSGPQHF. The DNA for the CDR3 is TGTGCCACCAGCAGAGATCGGTTCGGATCTGGGCCCCAGCATTTT.

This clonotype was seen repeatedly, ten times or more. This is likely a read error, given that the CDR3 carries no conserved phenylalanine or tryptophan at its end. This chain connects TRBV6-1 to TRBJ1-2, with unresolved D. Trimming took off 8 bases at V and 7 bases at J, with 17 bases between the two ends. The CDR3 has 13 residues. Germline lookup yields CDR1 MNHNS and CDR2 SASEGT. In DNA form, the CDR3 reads TGTGCCAGCCGAAGCGCCATGGAAGGTGGCTACACCCTC. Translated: CASRSAMEGGYTL.

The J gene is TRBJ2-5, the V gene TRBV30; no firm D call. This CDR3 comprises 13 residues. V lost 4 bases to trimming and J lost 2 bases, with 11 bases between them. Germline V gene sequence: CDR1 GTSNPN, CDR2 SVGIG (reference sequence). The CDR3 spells CAWTPKDQETQYF. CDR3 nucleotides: TGTGCCTGGACACCCAAAGATCAAGAGACCCAGTACTTC.

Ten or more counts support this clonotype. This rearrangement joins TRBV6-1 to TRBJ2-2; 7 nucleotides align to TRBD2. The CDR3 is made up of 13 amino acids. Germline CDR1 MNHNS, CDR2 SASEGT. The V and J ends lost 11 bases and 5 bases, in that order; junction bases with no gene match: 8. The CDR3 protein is CACGGTLTGELFF. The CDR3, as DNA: TGTGCCTGCGGGGGTACCTTAACCGGGGAGCTGTTTTTT.

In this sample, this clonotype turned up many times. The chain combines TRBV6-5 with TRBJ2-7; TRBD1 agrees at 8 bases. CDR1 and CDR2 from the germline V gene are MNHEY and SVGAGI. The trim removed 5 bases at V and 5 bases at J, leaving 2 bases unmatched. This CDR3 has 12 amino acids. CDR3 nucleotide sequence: TGTGCCAGCAGTACGGACAGGGACGAGCAGTACTTC. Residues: CASSTDRDEQYF.

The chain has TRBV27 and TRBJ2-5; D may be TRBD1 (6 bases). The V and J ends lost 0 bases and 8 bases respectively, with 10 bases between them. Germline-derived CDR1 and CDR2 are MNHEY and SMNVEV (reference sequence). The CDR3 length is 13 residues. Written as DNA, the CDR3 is TGTGCCAGCAGTTTATCGATAGGGGGTACCCAGTACTTC. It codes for CASSLSIGGTQYF.

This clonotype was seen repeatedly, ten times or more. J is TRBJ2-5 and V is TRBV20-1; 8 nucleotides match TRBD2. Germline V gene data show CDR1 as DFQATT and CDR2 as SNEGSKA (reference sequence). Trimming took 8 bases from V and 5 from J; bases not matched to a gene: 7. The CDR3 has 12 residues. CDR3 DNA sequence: TGCAGTATAGCGGGGAGGTGGGAGACCCAGTACTTC. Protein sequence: CSIAGRWETQYF.

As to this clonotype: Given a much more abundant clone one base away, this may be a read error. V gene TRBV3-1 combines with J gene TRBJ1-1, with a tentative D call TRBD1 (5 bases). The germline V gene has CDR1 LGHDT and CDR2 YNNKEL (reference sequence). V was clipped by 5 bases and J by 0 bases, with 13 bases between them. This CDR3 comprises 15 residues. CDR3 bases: TGTGCCAGCAGCTCAATTCCAGGGTTGAACACTGAAGCTTTCTTT. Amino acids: CASSSIPGLNTEAFF.